Listed here are 30 T cell receptor beta chains from one sample, sequenced in a study of blood T cell repertoires in COVID-19. The data were produced by immunoSEQ multiplex PCR, yet TCRdb's version contains in-frame clones alone and is incomplete. This table has fewer than 120,000 clones, 70% to 90% appearing once. Sequencing input: peripheral blood. The receptors derive from a human donor in a cohort sampled during active COVID-19.

The V call is TRBV9, the J call TRBJ2-2, with D perhaps matching TRBD2 (6 bases). V was shortened by 0 bases and J by 6 bases, with 12 bases between the two germline ends. Germline CDR1 and CDR2: SGDLS and YYNGEE. The CDR3 is 15 residues long. The CDR3, as DNA: TGTGCCAGCAGCGTAGGCGGGGCGCAGGCCGGGGAGCTGTTTTTT. Translation gives CASSVGGAQAGELFF. Supplemented by reference TRBV9 and TRBJ2-2, the full variable domain reads DSGVTQTPKHLITATGQRVTLRCSPRSGDLSVYWYQQSLDQGLQFLIQYYNGEERAKGNILERFSAQQFPDLHSELNLSSLELGDSALYFCASSVGGAQAGELFFGEGSRLTVL.

The chain has TRBV5-1 and TRBJ2-7; maybe TRBD1 (6 bases). Deletions cut 0 bases from V and 5 bases from J, with 15 bases between. The CDR3 has 15 amino acids. Germline V CDR1 and CDR2: SGHRS, YFSETQ. The DNA of the CDR3 is TGCGCCAGCAGCTTGGAAAGGGGGATGACAGACGAGCAGTACTTC. Amino acid sequence: CASSLERGMTDEQYF.

The rearrangement links TRBV3-1 (or the pseudogene TRBV3-2) to TRBJ1-1; D might be TRBD1 (6 bases). CDR1 is LGHDT, CDR2 YNNKEL, per germline (reference sequence). The CDR3 runs to 14 residues. V lost 3 bases and J lost 6, with 14 bases in between. CDR3 in amino acids: CASSHSLQGSEAFF. As DNA, the CDR3 is TGTGCCAGCAGCCATAGTCTACAGGGATCTGAAGCTTTCTTT.

This chain uses TRBV4-2 with TRBJ2-7, with 7 bases that match TRBD2. The length of the CDR3 is 18 residues. J was trimmed by 2 bases and V by 0 bases; bases with no gene match: 13. CDR1 LGHNA and CDR2 YNFKEQ come from the germline V gene. The CDR3 sequence is CASSQDLSRGSVAYEQYF. In DNA form, the CDR3 reads TGTGCCAGCAGCCAAGATCTGTCTCGCGGGAGTGTCGCCTACGAGCAGTACTTC.

The rearrangement links TRBV3-1 (or the pseudogene TRBV3-2) to TRBJ2-2; D gene uncertain. The CDR3 extends over 14 amino acids. Looked up from germline, CDR1 is LGHDT and CDR2 is YNNKEL (reference sequence). V was shortened by 4 bases and J by 3 bases, with 9 bases between the two germline ends. The CDR3 loop reads CASSLNEDTGELFF. The CDR3 DNA reads as TGTGCCAGCAGCCTCAACGAGGACACCGGGGAGCTGTTTTTT.

This clone has just a few counts. V usage is TRBV3-1 (or the pseudogene TRBV3-2) and J usage is TRBJ1-6; D may be TRBD1 (6 bases). Germline-derived CDR1 and CDR2 are LGHDT and YNNKEL (reference sequence). V lost 2 bases and J 9 bases, leaving 17 bases between the germline ends. The CDR3 contains 16 residues. The CDR3 DNA reads as TGTGCCAGCAGCCAACCGCTTACAGGGAACAGTTCACCCCTCCACTTT. Amino acid sequence: CASSQPLTGNSSPLHF.

This clone was seen just once. This rearrangement joins TRBV5-1 to TRBJ1-2, with D possibly being TRBD1 (6 bases). There are 14 residues in the CDR3. Germline CDR1 and CDR2: SGHRS and YFSETQ. Trimming left V 4 bases short and J 3 bases short, with 13 bases between. The CDR3 DNA sequence: TGCGCCAGCAGCCACCCACAGGGAGACTATGGCTACACCTTC. Protein product: CASSHPQGDYGYTF.

The gene calls are TRBV25-1 and TRBJ1-6, with D maybe TRBD1 (5 bases). Germline V gene lookup returns CDR1 MGHDK and CDR2 SYGVNS. Deletions cut 9 bases from V and 8 bases from J, with 14 bases between. This CDR3 contains 13 residues. CDR3 coding DNA: TGTGCCAGTCTTCAGGGTTGGGATTCACCCCTCCACTTT. It yields the protein CASLQGWDSPLHF.

The chain employs TRBV7-9 and TRBJ1-4; no definite D call. CDR1 SEHNR and CDR2 FQNEAQ come from the germline V gene (reference sequence). CDR3 length equals 14 residues. V lost 1 base and J 10 bases, leaving 13 bases between the germline ends. CDR3 sequence (DNA): TGTGCCAGCAGCTTAGAAGGTAGCCCGGGAAAACTGTTTTTT. Amino acid sequence: CASSLEGSPGKLFF.

J is TRBJ2-2 and V is TRBV18, with D perhaps matching TRBD2 (6 bases). Germline V gene data show CDR1 as KGHSH and CDR2 as LQKENI. V was pared by 0 bases and J by 7 bases, with 24 bases between. This CDR3 is 19 amino acids long. In DNA form, the CDR3 reads TGTGCCAGCTCACCACCGACTAGACTCAAAGTTCAACCGGTCGGGGAGCTGTTTTTT. Translating gives CASSPPTRLKVQPVGELFF. Drawing the rest from reference TRBV18 and TRBJ2-2, the complete variable domain is NAGVMQNPRHLVRRRGQEARLRCSPMKGHSHVYWYRQLPEEGLKFMVYLQKENIIDESGMPKERFSAEFPKEGPSILRIQQVVRGDSAAYFCASSPPTRLKVQPVGELFFGEGSRLTVL.

This clone was observed once. This chain connects TRBV27 to TRBJ2-3, with 7 bases aligning to TRBD2. J lost 4 bases, V lost 2 bases, and 3 bases had no gene match. Germline CDR1 and CDR2: MNHEY and SMNVEV (reference sequence). The CDR3 length is 14 residues. CDR3 sequence (DNA): TGTGCCAGCAGTTTACTAGCGGAGGCAGATACGCAGTATTTT. Amino acids: CASSLLAEADTQYF.

This clone was counted ten times or more. The rearrangement uses TRBV19 and TRBJ2-3; 7 nucleotides agree with TRBD2. Trimming took 9 bases from V and 4 from J; bases not matched to a gene: 13. This CDR3 region has 15 residues. The V gene's germline CDR1 is LNHDA and CDR2 SQIVND (reference sequence). The CDR3 spells CASQAGASGPDTQYF. The CDR3 bases are TGTGCCAGCCAGGCGGGAGCATCGGGGCCAGATACGCAGTATTTT.

This chain links TRBV19 with TRBJ2-1; no reliable D call. This CDR3 is 11 amino acids long. V was clipped by 6 bases and J by 6 bases, with 6 bases between them. CDR1 and CDR2 from the germline V gene are LNHDA and SQIVND (reference sequence). In DNA, the CDR3 is TGTGCCAGTAGAACAGTCAATGAGCAGTTCTTC. Amino acid sequence: CASRTVNEQFF.

V is TRBV7-9 and J is TRBJ1-2; a possible D gene is TRBD1 (5 bases). The CDR3 covers 13 residues. V was clipped by 8 bases and J by 1 base, with 11 bases between them. Germline V lookup: CDR1 SEHNR, CDR2 FQNEAQ (reference sequence). CDR3: CASGQGINYGYTF. CDR3 bases: TGTGCCAGCGGCCAGGGAATTAACTATGGCTACACCTTC.

The chain is built from TRBV5-1 and TRBJ1-2; maybe TRBD1 (5 bases). Germline V lookup: CDR1 SGHRS, CDR2 YFSETQ. This CDR3 contains 14 residues. V was clipped by 3 bases and J by 4 bases, with 13 bases between them. Here the CDR3 DNA reads TGCGCCAGCAGCTCGTCTGACAGACTCTATGGCTACACCTTC. The encoded protein is CASSSSDRLYGYTF.

This clone was counted only a few times. The gene calls are TRBV4-3 and TRBJ1-3; the D is unclear. This CDR3 is 16 amino acids long. CDR1 and CDR2 from the germline V gene are LGHNA and YSLEER. Trimming left V 0 bases short and J 8 bases short, with 17 bases between. This CDR3 reads CASSQDSTIRGDTIYF. The CDR3 coding sequence is TGCGCCAGCAGCCAAGACTCAACTATTCGGGGTGACACCATATATTTT.

CDR3 DNA sequence: TGCGCCAGCAGCCCACACCTGCCGGGAGATCTCGGCGGGGAGCTGTTTTTT. It specifies CASSPHLPGDLGGELFF. The gene calls are TRBV4-3 and TRBJ2-2, with a tentative D call TRBD2 (6 bases). The CDR3 is 17 amino acids. V dropped 4 bases and J dropped 7 bases, with 22 bases sitting between them. CDR1 LGHNA and CDR2 YSLEER come from the germline V gene.

V gene TRBV27 combines with J gene TRBJ2-7; no clear D. CDR1 MNHEY and CDR2 SMNVEV come from the germline V gene (reference sequence). This CDR3 contains 13 residues. Trimming removed 0 bases at V and 2 bases at J, with 5 bases between. CDR3 sequence reads: CASSLSATYEQYF. The CDR3 DNA follows: TGTGCCAGCAGTTTATCGGCCACCTACGAGCAGTACTTC.

Of note for this clone: The junction and the germline gene differ at one end; a read error may be behind it. This chain joins TRBV28 and TRBJ1-2, with 8 bases lining up with TRBD1. The CDR3 length is 13 residues. Germline V gene lookup returns CDR1 MDHEN and CDR2 SYDVKM. CDR3 amino acids: CVSSSGTGRGYTF. The CDR3 nucleotides are TGTGTCAGCAGTTCCGGGACAGGACGCGGCTACACCTTC.

This chain uses TRBV4-3 with TRBJ2-1; possible D gene TRBD1, 5 bases. Trimming left V 4 bases short and J 7 bases short, with 11 bases between. The germline gives CDR1 LGHNA, CDR2 YSLEER. CDR3 length equals 13 residues. DNA for the CDR3: TGCGCCAGCAGCCCGAAAAGGGGAAATGAGCAGTTCTTC. It codes for CASSPKRGNEQFF.

This clone was observed a single time. V is TRBV7-3 and J is TRBJ1-5; 7 bases are shared with TRBD1. The CDR3 is 13 amino acids. Germline CDR1 and CDR2: SGHTA and FQGTGA. J gave up 7 bases and V 2 bases, and 2 bases lay outside the gene matches. For the CDR3, the DNA is TGTGCCAGCAGCTTAGACAGGGACCAGCCCCAGCATTTT. This gives the protein CASSLDRDQPQHF.

This rearrangement joins TRBV3-1 (or the pseudogene TRBV3-2) to TRBJ1-2; no reliable D call. V was pared by 1 base and J by 1 base, with 10 bases between. The CDR3 consists of 15 residues. CDR1 and CDR2 from the germline V gene are LGHDT and YNNKEL (reference sequence). CDR3 loop: CASSQAYSNNYGYTF. The CDR3 DNA reads as TGTGCCAGCAGCCAAGCTTACAGCAATAACTATGGCTACACCTTC.

This chain uses TRBV27 with TRBJ2-3, with 11 nucleotides matching TRBD2. CDR1 is MNHEY and CDR2 is SMNVEV in the germline V gene (reference sequence). The CDR3 has 17 amino acids. V lost 2 bases, J lost 2 bases, and 6 bases stayed unmatched. The CDR3 protein is CASSLPGTSGLTDTQYF. The DNA for the CDR3 is TGTGCCAGCAGTTTACCCGGGACTAGCGGCCTCACAGATACGCAGTATTTT.

The chain links TRBV29-1 to TRBJ2-3; 11 bases are shared with TRBD1. CDR1 is SQVTM, CDR2 ANQGSEA, per germline. CDR3 length: 13 amino acids. V dropped 6 bases and J dropped 3; count of bases not matched to a gene: 2. As DNA, the CDR3 is TGCAGCGTCCGGGACAGGGGGACAGATACGCAGTATTTT. This gives the protein CSVRDRGTDTQYF.

J is TRBJ2-3 and V is TRBV7-2, with TRBD1 identical over 9 bases. Germline V gives CDR1 SGHTA, CDR2 FQGNSA. Trimming took 2 bases from V and 4 from J; bases not matched to a gene: 10. The CDR3 extends over 17 amino acids. The CDR3 region is CASSLTPAGTGSDTQYF. CDR3 nucleotide sequence: TGTGCCAGCAGCTTAACTCCAGCCGGGACAGGGTCAGATACGCAGTATTTT.

The chain combines TRBV10-3 with TRBJ2-1; 8 bases fit TRBD2. Trimming took 4 bases from V and 4 from J; bases not matched to a gene: 9. Germline CDR1 reads ENHRY; CDR2 reads SYGVKD. This CDR3 region has 16 residues. As DNA, the CDR3 is TGTGCCATCAGTGCCGGGGGGGAGGGGTGGTACAATGAGCAGTTCTTC. The encoded protein is CAISAGGEGWYNEQFF.

V usage is TRBV3-1 (or the pseudogene TRBV3-2) and J usage is TRBJ2-1; 12 positions match TRBD2. J gave up 0 bases and V 0 bases, and 9 bases lay outside the gene matches. CDR1 is LGHDT and CDR2 is YNNKEL in the germline V gene (reference sequence). CDR3 length: 20 amino acids. CDR3 loop: CASSQDPSGGAPSSYNEQFF. CDR3 in DNA: TGTGCCAGCAGCCAAGATCCTAGCGGGGGGGCCCCGAGCTCCTACAATGAGCAGTTCTTC.

The chain carries TRBV7-9 and TRBJ2-1; no reliable D call. The length of the CDR3 is 15 residues. Germline V gene data show CDR1 as SEHNR and CDR2 as FQNEAQ (reference sequence). The V and J ends lost 0 bases and 3 bases respectively, with 9 bases between them. CDR3 amino acids: CASSLARKVYNEQFF. For the CDR3, the DNA is TGTGCCAGCAGCTTAGCGAGGAAGGTCTACAATGAGCAGTTCTTC. The whole variable domain, remainder taken from reference TRBV7-9 and TRBJ2-1, is DTGVSQNPRHKITKRGQNVTFRCDPISEHNRLYWYRQTLGQGPEFLTYFQNEAQLEKSRLLSDRFSAERPKGSFSTLEIQRTEQGDSAMYLCASSLARKVYNEQFFGPGTRLTVL.

This chain connects TRBV11-2 to TRBJ1-3; 7 bases match TRBD1. The V gene's germline CDR1 is SGHAT and CDR2 FQNNGV. CDR3 length: 17 amino acids. With V trimmed by 1 base and J by 0 bases, 6 bases remained unmatched. The CDR3 DNA follows: TGTGCCAGCAGCTTAGTATCCCGGGACAGCTCTGGAAACACCATATATTTT. As protein: CASSLVSRDSSGNTIYF.

This sequence joins TRBV11-3 and TRBJ2-2, with 8 positions matching TRBD1. V dropped 0 bases and J dropped 7; count of bases not matched to a gene: 7. The germline gives CDR1 SGHNT, CDR2 YENEEA. This CDR3 spans 16 amino acids. The CDR3 is CASSLDGQGLGGELFF. The CDR3 nucleotides are TGTGCCAGCAGCTTAGACGGACAGGGCCTTGGCGGGGAGCTGTTTTTT.